The clone carrying this TCR beta chain was found a few times. Its matching antigen is unknown. The source of the sample is a study of T-cell memory formation after mild COVID-19. Whole-study results and caveats: Contracting clones from day 15 to 85 showed balanced CD4/CD8; later expanders favored CD4+.

From the 5' RACE reads, TCRdb called clonotypes with MiXCR, one entry per CDR3 protein. Of about 110,000 distinct CDR3 sequences in the sample, roughly a sixth were seen once. The CDR3 is 13 amino acids. V shed 5 bases and J 7 bases; nucleotides not matched to a gene: 7. In germline, CDR1 is SEHNR, CDR2 FQNEAQ (reference sequence). Sequenced sample: PBMCs or a T cell subset sorted from them (not recorded which). The TCR comes from a man in his late teens or twenties who had mild COVID-19 (a few samples of this study predate the infection). Cell type and time point are not known. The rearrangement uses TRBV7-9 and TRBJ1-2; 7 positions agree with TRBD1. CDR3 coding DNA: TGTGCCAGCAGCAGAGGACAGGATGCTGGCTACACCTTC. It yields the protein CASSRGQDAGYTF.